This entry features one TCR beta chain sequence. The data stem from a study of blood T cell repertoires in COVID-19. Participants, about 18 to 90 years old, spanned more than 20 US areas. How the authors handled the data: Researchers report that nucleated cell counts were estimated from reference gene primer amplification. This table comes from immunoSEQ multiplex PCR, and its TCRdb copy is limited to in-frame clones, with some not included. Clonal size and the V and J genes are those of that table, whereas D and trimming came from the DNA. The sample carries 200,000 to 250,000 clones, 88% recorded once. After removal of 0 bases from V and 10 bases from J, the junction contained 8 bases not matched to a gene. The CDR3 has 14 amino acids. CDR1 is PRHDT and CDR2 is FYEKMQ in the germline V gene (reference sequence).

The chain joins TRBV13 to TRBJ1-2; 7 bases line up with TRBD1. The TCR originated in a woman in her forties or fifties with acute COVID-19. Material for sequencing was PBMCs or T cells enriched from blood (not recorded which). The CDR3 DNA is TGTGCCAGCAGCTTAGGAGGCCGGGACAGCAACTACACCTTC. Encoded protein: CASSLGGRDSNYTF.